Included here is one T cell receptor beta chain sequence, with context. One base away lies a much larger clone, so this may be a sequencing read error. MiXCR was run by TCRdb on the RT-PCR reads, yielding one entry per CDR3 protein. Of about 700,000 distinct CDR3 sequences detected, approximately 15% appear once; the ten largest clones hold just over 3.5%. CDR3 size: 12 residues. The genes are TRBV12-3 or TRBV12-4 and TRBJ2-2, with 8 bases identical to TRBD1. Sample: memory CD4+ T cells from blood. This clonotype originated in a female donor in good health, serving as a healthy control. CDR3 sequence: CASSGGAGELIF. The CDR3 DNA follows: TGTGCCAGCTCAGGGGGCGCCGGGGAGCTGATTTTT.